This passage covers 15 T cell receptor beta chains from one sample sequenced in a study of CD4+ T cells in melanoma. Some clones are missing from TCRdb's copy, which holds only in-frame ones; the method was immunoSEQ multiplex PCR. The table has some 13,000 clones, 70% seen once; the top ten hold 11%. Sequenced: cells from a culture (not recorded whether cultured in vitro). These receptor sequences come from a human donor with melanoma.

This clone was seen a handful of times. The CDR3 reads CASSLGTRGDYEQYF. The CDR3 DNA reads as TGCGCCAGCAGCTTGGGAACTCGAGGGGATTACGAGCAGTACTTC. The chain combines TRBV5-1 with TRBJ2-7; D might be TRBD1 or TRBD2, each matching 5 bases. Germline V gives CDR1 SGHRS, CDR2 YFSETQ. The CDR3 contains 15 residues. V shed 0 bases and J shed 4 bases, with 14 bases lying between them.

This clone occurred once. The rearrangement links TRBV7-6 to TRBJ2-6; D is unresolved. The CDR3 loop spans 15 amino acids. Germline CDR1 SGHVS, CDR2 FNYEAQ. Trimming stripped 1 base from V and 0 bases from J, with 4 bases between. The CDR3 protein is CASSLVGSGANVLTF. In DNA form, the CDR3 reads TGTGCCAGCAGCTTAGTTGGCTCTGGGGCCAACGTCCTGACTTTC.

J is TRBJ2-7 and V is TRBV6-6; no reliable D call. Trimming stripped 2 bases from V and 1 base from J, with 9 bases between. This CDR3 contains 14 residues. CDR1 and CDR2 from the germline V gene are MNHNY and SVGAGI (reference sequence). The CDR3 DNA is TGTGCCAGCAGTTACAGGGCCCCGTCCTACGAGCAGTACTTC. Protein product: CASSYRAPSYEQYF.

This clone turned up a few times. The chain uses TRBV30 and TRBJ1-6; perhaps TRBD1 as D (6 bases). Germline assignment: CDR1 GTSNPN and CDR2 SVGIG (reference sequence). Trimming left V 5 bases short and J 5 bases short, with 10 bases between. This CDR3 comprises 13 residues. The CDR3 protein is CAWGRGHNSPLHF. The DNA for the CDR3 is TGTGCCTGGGGCAGGGGACATAATTCACCCCTCCACTTT.

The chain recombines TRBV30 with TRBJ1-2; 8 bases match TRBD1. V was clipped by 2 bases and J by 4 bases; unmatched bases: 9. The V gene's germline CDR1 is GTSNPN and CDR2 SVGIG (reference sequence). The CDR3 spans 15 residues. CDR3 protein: CAWSPLTGVFYGYTF. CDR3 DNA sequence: TGTGCCTGGAGTCCCTTGACAGGGGTCTTCTATGGCTACACCTTC.

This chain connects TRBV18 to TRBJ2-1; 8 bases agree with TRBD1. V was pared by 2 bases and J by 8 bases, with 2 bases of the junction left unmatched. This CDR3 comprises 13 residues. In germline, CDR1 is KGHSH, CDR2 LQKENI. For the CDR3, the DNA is TGTGCCAGCTCACCATCAGGGGGCTATGAGCAGTTCTTC. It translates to CASSPSGGYEQFF.

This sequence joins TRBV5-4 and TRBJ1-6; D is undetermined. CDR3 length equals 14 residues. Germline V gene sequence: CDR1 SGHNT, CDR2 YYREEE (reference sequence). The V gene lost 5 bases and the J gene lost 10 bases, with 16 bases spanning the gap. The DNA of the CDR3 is TGTGCCAGCAGTGGAGGGAGTCAAGGGTCACCCCTCCACTTT. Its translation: CASSGGSQGSPLHF.

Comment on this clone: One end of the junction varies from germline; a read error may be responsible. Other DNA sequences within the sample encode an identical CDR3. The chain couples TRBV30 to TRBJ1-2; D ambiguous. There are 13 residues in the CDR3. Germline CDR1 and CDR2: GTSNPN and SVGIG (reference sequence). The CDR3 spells CAWSVQTSYGYTF. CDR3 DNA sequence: TGTGCCTGGAGTGTTCAGACCAGCTATGGTTACACCTTC.

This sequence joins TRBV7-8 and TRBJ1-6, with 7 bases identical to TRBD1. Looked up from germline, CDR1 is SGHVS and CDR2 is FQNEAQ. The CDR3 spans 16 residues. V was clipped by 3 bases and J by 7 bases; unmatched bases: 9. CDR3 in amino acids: CASSLVYRGLNSPLHF. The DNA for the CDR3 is TGTGCCAGCAGCTTGGTCTACAGGGGACTCAATTCACCCCTCCACTTT. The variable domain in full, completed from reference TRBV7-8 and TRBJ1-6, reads GAGVSQSPRYKVAKRGQDVALRCDPISGHVSLFWYQQALGQGPEFLTYFQNEAQLDKSGLPSDRFFAERPEGSVSTLKIQRTQQEDSAVYLCASSLVYRGLNSPLHFGNGTRLTVT.

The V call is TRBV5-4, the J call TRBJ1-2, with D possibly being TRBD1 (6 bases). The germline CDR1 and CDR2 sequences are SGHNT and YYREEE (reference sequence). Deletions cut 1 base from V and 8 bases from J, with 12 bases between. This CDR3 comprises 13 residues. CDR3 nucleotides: TGTGCCAGCAGCTTGACCGGGGGCAACGGCTACACCTTC. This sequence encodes CASSLTGGNGYTF.

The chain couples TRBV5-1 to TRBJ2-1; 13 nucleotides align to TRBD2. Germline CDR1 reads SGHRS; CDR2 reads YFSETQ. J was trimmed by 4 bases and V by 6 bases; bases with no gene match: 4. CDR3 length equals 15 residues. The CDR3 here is CASTTSGGDYNEQFF. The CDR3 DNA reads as TGCGCCAGCACCACTAGCGGGGGGGATTACAATGAGCAGTTCTTC.

The CDR3 sequence is CASSPRTGQETQYF. The DNA of the CDR3 is TGTGCCAGCTCACCGAGAACAGGACAAGAGACCCAGTACTTC. J is TRBJ2-5 and V is TRBV18; D is possibly TRBD1 (5 bases). Trimming took off 3 bases at V and 2 bases at J, with 10 bases between the two ends. Germline V CDR1 and CDR2: KGHSH, LQKENI. This CDR3 region has 14 residues.

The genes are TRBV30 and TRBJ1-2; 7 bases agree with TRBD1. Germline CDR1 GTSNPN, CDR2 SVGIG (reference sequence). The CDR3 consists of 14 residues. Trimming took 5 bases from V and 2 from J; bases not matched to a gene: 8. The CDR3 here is CAWHRYRGNYGYTF. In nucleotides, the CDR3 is TGTGCCTGGCACAGATACAGGGGAAACTATGGCTACACCTTC.

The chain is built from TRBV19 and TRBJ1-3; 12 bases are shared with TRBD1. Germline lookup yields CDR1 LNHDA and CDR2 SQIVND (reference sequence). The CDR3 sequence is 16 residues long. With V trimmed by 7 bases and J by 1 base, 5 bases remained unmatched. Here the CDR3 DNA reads TGTGCCAGTATAGGGGACAGGGGGCAATCTGGAAACACCATATATTTT. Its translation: CASIGDRGQSGNTIYF.

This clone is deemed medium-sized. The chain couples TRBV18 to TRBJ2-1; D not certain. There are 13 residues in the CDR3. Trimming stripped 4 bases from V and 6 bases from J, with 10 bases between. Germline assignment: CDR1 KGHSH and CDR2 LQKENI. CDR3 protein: CASSQGTGNEQFF. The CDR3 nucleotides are TGTGCCAGCTCACAGGGAACCGGCAATGAGCAGTTCTTC.